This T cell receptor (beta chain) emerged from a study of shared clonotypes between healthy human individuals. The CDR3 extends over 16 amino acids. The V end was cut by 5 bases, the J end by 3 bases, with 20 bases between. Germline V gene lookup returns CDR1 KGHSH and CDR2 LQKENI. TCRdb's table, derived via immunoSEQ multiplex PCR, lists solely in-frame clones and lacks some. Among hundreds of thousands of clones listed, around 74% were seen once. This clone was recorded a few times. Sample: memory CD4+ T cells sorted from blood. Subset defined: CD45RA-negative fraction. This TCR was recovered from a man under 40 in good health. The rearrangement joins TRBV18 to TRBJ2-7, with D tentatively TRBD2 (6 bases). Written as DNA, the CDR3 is TGTGCCAGCTCAGAATATTCCGGAACTAGCCTCTACGAGCAGTACTTC. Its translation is CASSEYSGTSLYEQYF.